The source of this T cell receptor (beta chain) is a study of post-analysis software for immune sequencing data. Across the whole study: Relapsing-remitting, secondary progressive and progressive-relapsing forms made up the multiple sclerosis disease courses.

Unique molecular identifiers had been added to the TCR beta cDNA libraries. The authors obtained approximately 540,000 cDNA molecules from about 0.94 to 9.7 million T cells. Using its own MiXCR run on the PCR reads, TCRdb lists one record per CDR3 protein. Of about 540,000 distinct CDR3 sequences listed, less than 40% are singletons. Trimming took off 1 base at V and 2 bases at J, with 11 bases between the two ends. The germline V gene encodes CDR1 SEHNR and CDR2 FQNEAQ (reference sequence). CDR3 length: 15 amino acids. General study findings and limits: Elevated frequency relative to controls characterized several TRBV segments in patients, TRBV5-6, TRBV5-1 and TRBV20-1 among them. Significantly lower normalized Chao1 diversity was seen in multiple sclerosis patients than in controls. Samples prepared in the same batch strongly co-clustered by F measure.

Concerning this clonotype: What it binds is unknown.

The TCR was taken from a girl aged 2 to 17 with multiple sclerosis. Sequenced sample: blood. The J gene is TRBJ1-1, the V gene TRBV7-9; perhaps TRBD1 as D (5 bases). CDR3 loop: CASSLEGTLNTEAFF. The CDR3 bases are TGTGCCAGCAGCTTAGAGGGGACCTTAAACACTGAAGCTTTCTTT.